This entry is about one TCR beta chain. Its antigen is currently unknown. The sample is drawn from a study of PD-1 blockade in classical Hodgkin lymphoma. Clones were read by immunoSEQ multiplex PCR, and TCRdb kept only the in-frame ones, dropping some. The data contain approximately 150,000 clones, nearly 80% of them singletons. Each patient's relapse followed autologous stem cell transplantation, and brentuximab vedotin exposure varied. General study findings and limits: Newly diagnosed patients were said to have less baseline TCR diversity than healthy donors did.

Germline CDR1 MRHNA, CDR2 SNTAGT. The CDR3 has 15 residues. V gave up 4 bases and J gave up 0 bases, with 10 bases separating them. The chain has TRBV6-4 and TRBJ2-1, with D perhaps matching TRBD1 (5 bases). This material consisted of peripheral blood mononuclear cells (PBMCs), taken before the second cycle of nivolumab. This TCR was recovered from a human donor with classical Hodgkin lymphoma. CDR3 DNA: TGTGCCAGCAGTGTACAGGTAGGCTCCTACAATGAGCAGTTCTTC. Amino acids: CASSVQVGSYNEQFF.